This is a list of T cell receptor beta chains from one sample in a study of Ad26.COV2.S vaccination and SARS-CoV-2 variants. Assay used: immunoSEQ multiplex PCR; TCRdb lists only in-frame clones, some missing. The sample holds nearly 400,000 clones, around nine tenths seen once. The sequences come from peripheral blood, collected in a trial of Ad26.COV2.S vaccine versus placebo. These receptors all stem from a person between 18 and 60 years old who received the Ad26.COV2.S COVID-19 vaccine or a placebo. CDR3s include the opening cysteine and the closing phenylalanine or tryptophan. Each record gives: J gene, clone size, V gene, D gene, CDR3 DNA, CDR3 protein. A D gene is named only where the DNA matches it firmly. Size is omitted from some rows. Given values are once, few, many or a class for expanded clones.

J: TRBJ2-2
size: .
V: TRBV4-2
D: .
DNA: TGTGCCAGCAGCCAATTTCCGGTTACCGGGGAGCTGTTTTTT
CDR3: CASSQFPVTGELFF

J: TRBJ2-1
size: .
V: TRBV28
D: .
DNA: TGTGCCAGCAGTAGGCGAGGGGGGCGCTTCTACAATGAGCAGTTCTTC
CDR3: CASSRRGGRFYNEQFF

J: TRBJ2-3
size: .
V: TRBV6-5
D: TRBD2
DNA: TGTGCCAGCAGTTACTCGGGGACTAGTTCAGATACGCAGTATTTT
CDR3: CASSYSGTSSDTQYF

J: TRBJ1-2
size: .
V: TRBV14
D: .
DNA: TGTGCCAGCAGCCAAGATAGTCAGGGGTACTATGGCTACACCTTC
CDR3: CASSQDSQGYYGYTF

J: TRBJ1-2
size: .
V: TRBV5-1
D: .
DNA: TGCGCCAGCAGCTTGACGGGGCGTCTCTATGGCTACACCTTC
CDR3: CASSLTGRLYGYTF

J: TRBJ2-3
size: once
V: TRBV3-1/TRBV3-2
D: .
DNA: TGTGCCAGCAGCCAAGATCTCGGGGGCCGACTACACACAGATACGCAGTATTTT
CDR3: CASSQDLGGRLHTDTQYF

J: TRBJ2-2
size: .
V: TRBV13
D: TRBD2
DNA: TGTGCCAGCAGCTCGCGACTAGCGGGGAACACCGGGGAGCTGTTTTTT
CDR3: CASSSRLAGNTGELFF

J: TRBJ1-5
size: once
V: TRBV6-5
D: TRBD1
DNA: TGTGCCAGCGACCGGGACAGGGAATCCCAGCCCCAGCATTTT
CDR3: CASDRDRESQPQHF

J: TRBJ2-3
size: .
V: TRBV11-2
D: TRBD2
DNA: TGTGCCAGCAGCTTAGCGGGAGGGTTCACAGATACGCAGTATTTT
CDR3: CASSLAGGFTDTQYF

J: TRBJ2-5
size: .
V: TRBV5-1
D: .
DNA: TGCGCCAGCAGTGGACGGACTCAAGAGACCCAGTACTTC
CDR3: CASSGRTQETQYF

J: TRBJ2-1
size: .
V: TRBV2
D: TRBD2
DNA: TGTGCCAGCAAGCGGGATTCCTACAATGAGCAGTTCTTC
CDR3: CASKRDSYNEQFF

J: TRBJ2-7
size: .
V: TRBV19
D: TRBD2
DNA: TGTGCCAGTAGCCTACGGCGGACTAGCGGGAGCGAAACCTACGAGCAGTACTTC
CDR3: CASSLRRTSGSETYEQYF

J: TRBJ2-5
size: .
V: TRBV27
D: TRBD2
DNA: TGTGCCAGCAGCCGAACAGGGGGACTAGCGGGAGGTGAGACCCAGTACTTC
CDR3: CASSRTGGLAGGETQYF

J: TRBJ2-7
size: once
V: TRBV29-1
D: .
DNA: TGCAGCGTTTCCCCATCCGGGCCAACCTACGAGCAGTACTTC
CDR3: CSVSPSGPTYEQYF

J: TRBJ2-1
size: .
V: TRBV6-5
D: .
DNA: TGTGCCAGCAGCTACCCCCCTAGAGATGAGCAGTTCTTC
CDR3: CASSYPPRDEQFF

J: TRBJ2-3
size: .
V: TRBV7-3
D: .
DNA: TGTGCCAGCAGCTCCGGGCGGGCAGATACGCAGTATTTT
CDR3: CASSSGRADTQYF

J: TRBJ2-7
size: .
V: TRBV9
D: TRBD1
DNA: TGTGCCAGCAGCGTAGAACAGGGGAACTACGAGCAGTACTTC
CDR3: CASSVEQGNYEQYF

J: TRBJ2-4
size: .
V: TRBV19
D: .
DNA: TGTGCCAGTAGTATTACGGGAAGCGAAAACATTCAGTACTTC
CDR3: CASSITGSENIQYF